This T cell receptor (beta chain) was recorded in a study of beta chain features in type 1 diabetes. TCRB transcripts that were expressed got sequenced, as all of the isolated RNA had been reverse transcribed. Clones were read by immunoSEQ multiplex PCR, and TCRdb kept only the in-frame ones, dropping some. This sample has approximately 340,000 clones; approximately 15% occur once, and the top ten carry about 0.019%. The V segment lost 6 bases and the J segment 4 bases; nucleotides outside the gene matches: 12. The CDR3 length is 15 residues. The germline V gene encodes CDR1 MNHEY and CDR2 SVGAGI. The sequence came from a woman younger than 30 in good health. Sequenced: naive CD4+ T cells from blood. The chain is built from TRBV6-5 and TRBJ2-7; 7 bases line up with TRBD2. This CDR3 reads CASSPIERGLYEQYF. The CDR3 coding sequence is TGTGCCAGCAGCCCCATTGAGCGGGGACTTTACGAGCAGTACTTC.